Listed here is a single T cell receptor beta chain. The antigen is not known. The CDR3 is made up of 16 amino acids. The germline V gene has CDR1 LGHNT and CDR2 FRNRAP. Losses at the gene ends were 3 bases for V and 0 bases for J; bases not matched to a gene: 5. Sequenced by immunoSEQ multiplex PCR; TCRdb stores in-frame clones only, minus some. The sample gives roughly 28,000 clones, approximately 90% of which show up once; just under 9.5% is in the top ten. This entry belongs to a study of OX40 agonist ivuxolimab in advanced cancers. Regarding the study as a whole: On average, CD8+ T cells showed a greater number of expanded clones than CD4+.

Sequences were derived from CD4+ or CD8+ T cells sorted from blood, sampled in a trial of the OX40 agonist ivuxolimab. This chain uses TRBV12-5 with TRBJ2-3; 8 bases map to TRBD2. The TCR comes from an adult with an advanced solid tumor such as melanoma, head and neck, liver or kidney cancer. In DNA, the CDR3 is TGTGCTAGTGGTTTCCCTCGGGGGGGCAGCACAGATACGCAGTATTTT. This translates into CASGFPRGGSTDTQYF.